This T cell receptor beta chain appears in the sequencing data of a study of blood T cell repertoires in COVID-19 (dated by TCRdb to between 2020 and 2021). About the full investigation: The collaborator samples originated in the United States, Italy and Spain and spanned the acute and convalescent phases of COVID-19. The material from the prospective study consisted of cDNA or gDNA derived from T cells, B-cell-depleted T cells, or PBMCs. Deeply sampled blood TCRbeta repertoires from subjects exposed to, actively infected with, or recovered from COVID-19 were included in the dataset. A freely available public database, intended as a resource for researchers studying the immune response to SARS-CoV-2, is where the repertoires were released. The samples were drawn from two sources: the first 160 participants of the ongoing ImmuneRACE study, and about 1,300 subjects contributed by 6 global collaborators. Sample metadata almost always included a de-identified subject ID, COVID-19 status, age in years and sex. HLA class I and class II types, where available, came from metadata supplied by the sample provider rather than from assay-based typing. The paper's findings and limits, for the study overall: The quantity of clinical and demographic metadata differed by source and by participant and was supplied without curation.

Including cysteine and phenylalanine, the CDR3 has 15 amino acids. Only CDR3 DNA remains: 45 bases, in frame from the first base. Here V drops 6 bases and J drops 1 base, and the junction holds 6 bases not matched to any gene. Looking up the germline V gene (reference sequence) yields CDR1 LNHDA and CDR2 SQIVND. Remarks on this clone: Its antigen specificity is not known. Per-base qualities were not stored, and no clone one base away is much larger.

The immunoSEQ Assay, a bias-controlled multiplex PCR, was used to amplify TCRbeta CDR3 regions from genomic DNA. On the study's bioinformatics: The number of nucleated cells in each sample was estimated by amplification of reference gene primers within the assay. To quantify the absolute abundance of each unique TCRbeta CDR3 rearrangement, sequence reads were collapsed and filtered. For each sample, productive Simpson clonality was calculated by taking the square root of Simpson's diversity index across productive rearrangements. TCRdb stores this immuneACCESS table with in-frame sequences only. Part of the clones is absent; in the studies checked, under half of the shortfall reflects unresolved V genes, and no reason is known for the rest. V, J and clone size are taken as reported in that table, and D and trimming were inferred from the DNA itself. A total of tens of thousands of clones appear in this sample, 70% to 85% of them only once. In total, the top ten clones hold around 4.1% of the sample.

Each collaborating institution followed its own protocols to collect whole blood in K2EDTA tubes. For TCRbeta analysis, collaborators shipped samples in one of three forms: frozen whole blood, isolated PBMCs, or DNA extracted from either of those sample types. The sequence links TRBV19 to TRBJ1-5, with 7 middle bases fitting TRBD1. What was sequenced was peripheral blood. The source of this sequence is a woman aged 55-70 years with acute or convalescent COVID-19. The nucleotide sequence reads TGTGCCAGTAGGGAGACAGGGAACAGCAATCAGCCCCAGCATTTT. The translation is CASRETGNSNQPQHF.